These 31 T cell receptor beta chains came from one sample sequenced in a study of blood T cell repertoires in COVID-19. Some clones are missing from TCRdb's copy, which holds only in-frame ones; the method was immunoSEQ multiplex PCR. The sample lists roughly 260,000 clones, approximately 86% occurring once. Source material: peripheral blood. The origin of the receptors is an elderly woman with active or convalescent COVID-19.

The rearrangement uses TRBV5-1 and TRBJ1-6, with TRBD1 matching over 9 bases. Germline CDR1 is SGHRS and CDR2 is YFSETQ. The junction had 8 bases not matched to a gene; V was cut back by 4 bases and J by 9 bases. The CDR3 has 15 amino acids. CDR3 nucleotides: TGCGCCAGCAGCCCGGGACAGGGAAATTCTTCACCCCTCCACTTT. It yields the protein CASSPGQGNSSPLHF.

The chain links TRBV5-1 to TRBJ2-6, with D possibly TRBD1 on 6 matching bases. From germline, CDR1 is SGHRS and CDR2 YFSETQ. V lost 3 bases and J 2 bases, leaving 9 bases between the germline ends. CDR3 size: 15 residues. CDR3 DNA: TGCGCCAGCAGCTCCACAGGGACTGGGGCCAACGTCCTGACTTTC. Its translation: CASSSTGTGANVLTF.

CDR3 coding DNA: TGCAGCGTTGCCGCCTCCGCGGGCAATGAGCAGTTCTTC. Protein sequence: CSVAASAGNEQFF. The chain links TRBV29-1 to TRBJ2-1; D may be TRBD2 (5 bases). The CDR3 is 13 amino acids. Between the trimmed V and J ends, which lost 4 bases and 6 bases, there was a span of 13 bases. From germline, CDR1 is SQVTM and CDR2 ANQGSEA.

This chain connects TRBV14 to TRBJ1-1, with a possible D match to TRBD1 (6 bases). The CDR3 consists of 14 residues. Germline CDR1 reads SGHDN; CDR2 reads FVKESK. V gave up 0 bases and J gave up 6 bases, with 11 bases separating them. In DNA, the CDR3 is TGTGCCAGCAGCCAAGAAGTTTCAGGGGCTGAAGCTTTCTTT. Translated: CASSQEVSGAEAFF.

This chain uses TRBV5-6 with TRBJ1-2; perhaps TRBD1 as D (6 bases). Germline V CDR1 and CDR2: SGHDT, YYEEEE. CDR3 length: 13 amino acids. V gave up 7 bases and J gave up 2 bases, with 12 bases separating them. The CDR3 DNA is TGTGCCAGCTTGCAGGGACACAACTATGGCTACACCTTC. As protein: CASLQGHNYGYTF. The entire variable domain, with the rest obtained from reference TRBV5-6 and TRBJ1-2, is as follows: DAGVTQSPTHLIKTRGQQVTLRCSPKSGHDTVSWYQQALGQGPQFIFQYYEEEERQRGNFPDRFSGHQFPNYSSELNVNALLLGDSALYLCASLQGHNYGYTFGSGTRLTVV.

The J gene is TRBJ2-7, the V gene TRBV15, with TRBD2 identical over 9 bases. The CDR3 is made up of 15 amino acids. Germline values: CDR1 LNHNV, CDR2 YYDKDF (reference sequence). V was clipped by 3 bases and J by 2 bases; unmatched bases: 5. The CDR3 DNA reads as TGTGCCACCAGCAGCAATAGCGGGGGTGCCTACGAGCAGTACTTC. This gives the protein CATSSNSGGAYEQYF.

The rearrangement uses TRBV20-1 and TRBJ1-1; no reliable D call. Germline CDR1 and CDR2: DFQATT and SNEGSKA (reference sequence). Trimming removed 2 bases from V and 7 bases from J, with 5 bases in between. This CDR3 region has 10 residues. In nucleotides, the CDR3 is TGCAGTGCTAGAAGAGGTGAAGCTTTCTTT. Translating it yields CSARRGEAFF.

This clone has just a few counts. The chain joins TRBV5-1 to TRBJ1-4; TRBD1 matches at 8 bases. The CDR3 is 16 residues long. With V trimmed by 4 bases and J by 0 bases, 5 bases remained unmatched. Germline CDR1 is SGHRS and CDR2 is YFSETQ. The CDR3 coding sequence is TGCGCCAGCAGCCTCAGGGGGCAGGCAACTAATGAAAAACTGTTTTTT. Its translation is CASSLRGQATNEKLFF.

This chain connects TRBV19 to TRBJ2-1; 13 positions match TRBD2. Germline CDR1 is LNHDA and CDR2 is SQIVND (reference sequence). J was trimmed by 10 bases and V by 6 bases; bases with no gene match: 6. The CDR3 extends over 14 amino acids. The CDR3 DNA reads as TGTGCCAGTAGCTGGACTAGCGGGAGAGGAGAGCAGTTCTTC. Encoded protein: CASSWTSGRGEQFF.

This chain connects TRBV19 to TRBJ2-3; D unclear. The germline V gene encodes CDR1 LNHDA and CDR2 SQIVND (reference sequence). V was cut by 8 bases and J by 2 bases, with 11 bases left in between. The CDR3 is 13 residues long. The CDR3 DNA is TGTGCCAGTGATGACTCCGACACAGATACGCAGTATTTT. Its translation is CASDDSDTDTQYF.

This clone was seen repeatedly, ten times or more. The chain has TRBV2 and TRBJ1-1; 7 bases are a match to TRBD1. CDR3 length: 14 residues. V lost 6 bases, J lost 1 base, and 5 bases stayed unmatched. The germline gives CDR1 SNHLY, CDR2 FYNNEI. DNA of the CDR3: TGTGCCAGCAGAAAGACAGGGCCGAACACTGAAGCTTTCTTT. It specifies CASRKTGPNTEAFF.

The chain combines TRBV28 with TRBJ1-5; TRBD1 might be the D (6 bases). Looked up from germline, CDR1 is MDHEN and CDR2 is SYDVKM. The CDR3 totals 13 residues. Trimming stripped 7 bases from V and 7 bases from J, with 14 bases between. The chain's CDR3 is CASIPLQGQPQHF. CDR3 bases: TGTGCCAGCATCCCCTTACAGGGACAGCCCCAGCATTTT.

The V and J genes are TRBV11-3 and TRBJ2-2; possible D gene TRBD1, 6 bases. In germline, CDR1 is SGHNT, CDR2 YENEEA. The CDR3 is 15 residues long. Trimming removed 5 bases from V and 4 bases from J, with 14 bases in between. Here the CDR3 reads CASSPTDRFTGELFF. The CDR3 bases are TGTGCCAGCAGCCCGACGGACAGATTCACCGGGGAGCTGTTTTTT. The variable domain in full, completed from reference TRBV11-3 and TRBJ2-2, reads EAGVVQSPRYKIIEKKQPVAFWCNPISGHNTLYWYLQNLGQGPELLIRYENEEAVDDSQLPKDRFSAERLKGVDSTLKIQPAELGDSAVYLCASSPTDRFTGELFFGEGSRLTVL.

The chain uses TRBV29-1 and TRBJ1-1; D is uncertain. From germline, CDR1 is SQVTM and CDR2 ANQGSEA. V lost 7 bases, J lost 3 bases, and 12 bases lay in between. The CDR3 sequence is 12 residues long. This CDR3 reads CSARDTYTEAFF. The CDR3 nucleotides read TGCAGCGCCCGCGACACGTACACTGAAGCTTTCTTT.

The chain employs TRBV5-1 and TRBJ2-7, with 7 nucleotides matching TRBD1. Per the germline V gene, CDR1 is SGHRS and CDR2 is YFSETQ. This CDR3 comprises 16 residues. V shed 0 bases, J shed 5 bases, and the junction held 11 bases outside the gene matches. CDR3 residues: CASSLALRQGRNEQYF. CDR3 nucleotide sequence: TGCGCCAGCAGCTTGGCCCTTCGACAGGGAAGGAACGAGCAGTACTTC.

The chain joins TRBV7-9 to TRBJ1-2; unclear D gene. This CDR3 is built from 14 residues. V was trimmed by 3 bases and J by 6 bases, leaving 14 bases between them. From germline, CDR1 is SEHNR and CDR2 FQNEAQ (reference sequence). CDR3 protein: CASSFEGVSHGYTF. In nucleotides, the CDR3 is TGTGCCAGCAGCTTCGAAGGAGTGTCCCATGGCTACACCTTC.

In this sample, this clone turned up once. The chain joins TRBV28 to TRBJ1-4; D is undetermined. The CDR3 contains 13 residues. V was pared by 5 bases and J by 5 bases, with 9 bases between. The germline V gene encodes CDR1 MDHEN and CDR2 SYDVKM. CDR3 nucleotide sequence: TGTGCCAGCAGTGAGAGTTACAATGAAAAACTGTTTTTT. It translates to CASSESYNEKLFF.

The chain links TRBV10-1 to TRBJ2-1, with 12 bases that match TRBD1. V gave up 0 bases and J gave up 7 bases; unmatched junction bases: 4. The CDR3 sequence is 16 residues long. CDR1 WNHNN and CDR2 SYGVQD come from the germline V gene (reference sequence). Written as DNA, the CDR3 is TGCGCCAGCAGTGAGTCGGGACAGGGGGCGAGGAATGAGCAGTTCTTC. Translation gives CASSESGQGARNEQFF.

This rearrangement joins TRBV28 to TRBJ2-1, with a tentative D call TRBD2 (5 bases). Germline CDR1 is MDHEN and CDR2 is SYDVKM. V lost 11 bases and J 0 bases, leaving 11 bases between the germline ends. The CDR3 consists of 13 residues. CDR3 bases: TGTGCCGCATCGGGGAGCTCCTACAATGAGCAGTTCTTC. Translated: CAASGSSYNEQFF. Drawing the rest from reference TRBV28 and TRBJ2-1, the complete variable domain is DVKVTQSSRYLVKRTGEKVFLECVQDMDHENMFWYRQDPGLGLRLIYFSYDVKMKEKGDIPEGYSVSREKKERFSLILESASTNQTSMYLCAASGSSYNEQFFGPGTRLTVL.

The chain links TRBV20-1 to TRBJ1-2; TRBD1 aligns across 12 bases. The germline gives CDR1 DFQATT, CDR2 SNEGSKA (reference sequence). The CDR3 extends over 17 amino acids. V lost 3 bases and J lost 7; bases outside the gene matches: 15. CDR3 nucleotides: TGCAGTGCTAGTGAGGGACAGGGGGCCGCTACGTCGGGTGGCTACACCTTC. This codes for CSASEGQGAATSGGYTF.

The chain uses TRBV6-4 and TRBJ1-1, with D perhaps TRBD1 (5 bases). This CDR3 is built from 14 residues. Trimming left V 6 bases short and J 7 bases short, with 18 bases between. CDR1 and CDR2 (germline): MRHNA, SNTAGT. CDR3 region: CASSAGPGLGEAFF. The CDR3 nucleotides are TGTGCCAGCAGCGCCGGACCAGGGCTTGGTGAAGCTTTCTTT.

This CDR3 is CASSPDRGLYGYTF. CDR3 nucleotide sequence: TGTGCCAGCAGTCCGGACAGGGGGCTCTATGGCTACACCTTC. The chain has TRBV27 and TRBJ1-2; TRBD1 agrees at 11 bases. Trimming cost V 5 bases and J 4 bases; bases outside gene matches: 3. This CDR3 spans 14 amino acids. From germline, CDR1 is MNHEY and CDR2 SMNVEV (reference sequence).

The chain carries TRBV6-5 and TRBJ2-1; 8 nucleotides align to TRBD2. V was pared by 2 bases and J by 2 bases, with 5 bases of the junction left unmatched. This CDR3 spans 16 amino acids. Germline V lookup: CDR1 MNHEY, CDR2 SVGAGI. The CDR3 nucleotides read TGTGCCAGCAGTTACGGGGCGGGAGGACCCTACAATGAGCAGTTCTTC. Translation: CASSYGAGGPYNEQFF.

This chain links TRBV24-1 with TRBJ2-1; 7 nucleotides agree with TRBD2. The germline V gene has CDR1 KGHDR and CDR2 SFDVKD. The CDR3 is 15 amino acids. V was clipped by 7 bases and J by 8 bases; unmatched bases: 13. In DNA form, the CDR3 reads TGTGCCACCAGGGGGGGGAATAGTGAGATCGATGAGCAGTTCTTC. It codes for CATRGGNSEIDEQFF.

The chain recombines TRBV7-2 with TRBJ1-1, with 12 bases aligning to TRBD1. The trim removed 5 bases at V and 3 bases at J, leaving 4 bases unmatched. The germline gives CDR1 SGHTA, CDR2 FQGNSA. This CDR3 comprises 15 residues. CDR3 bases: TGTGCCAGCAGCCCGCGGGACAGGGGGCACACTGAAGCTTTCTTT. Amino acids: CASSPRDRGHTEAFF.

The chain links TRBV27 to TRBJ2-1, with 9 positions matching TRBD2. V lost 3 bases, J lost 3 bases, and 3 bases stayed unmatched. Germline CDR1 reads MNHEY; CDR2 reads SMNVEV (reference sequence). The CDR3 totals 15 residues. The CDR3 DNA follows: TGTGCCAGCAGTTTCGGGACTAGCAGCTACAATGAGCAGTTCTTC. Its protein is CASSFGTSSYNEQFF.

The chain recombines TRBV2 with TRBJ1-1; D is undetermined. The V and J ends lost 5 bases and 11 bases respectively, with 9 bases between them. Germline values: CDR1 SNHLY, CDR2 FYNNEI. The CDR3 loop spans 10 amino acids. In DNA form, the CDR3 reads TGTGCCAGCAGTCCTCCCGTGGCTTTCTTT. The encoded protein is CASSPPVAFF.

The chain combines TRBV6-1 with TRBJ1-4, with 10 positions matching TRBD1. CDR1 and CDR2 (germline): MNHNS, SASEGT. Trimming took 2 bases from V and 6 from J; bases not matched to a gene: 3. The CDR3 has 15 amino acids. CDR3 DNA: TGTGCCAGCAGTGAAATGGGACAGGGGTATGAAAAACTGTTTTTT. Amino acids: CASSEMGQGYEKLFF.

The chain uses TRBV3-1 (or the pseudogene TRBV3-2) and TRBJ1-2, with no clear D. With 0 bases removed from V and 8 bases from J, the gap between germline ends came to 7 bases. Germline CDR1 and CDR2: LGHDT and YNNKEL (reference sequence). The CDR3 extends over 12 amino acids. The CDR3 DNA is TGTGCCAGCAGCCAAGACGGGGAGGGCTACACCTTC. It specifies CASSQDGEGYTF.

The chain combines TRBV7-8 with TRBJ2-7, with TRBD1 identical over 9 bases. The J segment lost 2 bases and the V segment lost 5 bases, leaving 4 bases of the junction unmatched. Germline V lookup: CDR1 SGHVS, CDR2 FQNEAQ. The CDR3 has 14 amino acids. The CDR3 loop reads CASSPGQGPYEQYF. DNA of the CDR3: TGTGCCAGCAGCCCCGGACAGGGGCCCTACGAGCAGTACTTC.

This clone was picked up one time. V usage is TRBV2 and J usage is TRBJ2-5, with D unclear. Germline loops: CDR1 SNHLY, CDR2 FYNNEI. This CDR3 has 12 residues. Trimming pared 6 bases from V and 5 bases from J, leaving 10 bases between. The CDR3 reads CASSRGQETQYF. CDR3 bases: TGTGCCAGCAGCCGTGGGCAGGAGACCCAGTACTTC.